This T cell receptor beta chain comes out of a study of blood T cell repertoires in COVID-19. TCRdb's copy holds only in-frame clones and misses some; the assay was immunoSEQ multiplex PCR. The sample lists around 200,000 clones; roughly 86% were seen once. V lost 2 bases, J lost 5 bases, and 13 bases lay in between. Germline CDR1 and CDR2: MNHNS and SASEGT. The CDR3 contains 14 residues. The age range of participants was 18 to 89 years, with residence in approximately 25 US areas. Cohort placement rested on clinical history that participants reported themselves. This TCR was recovered from a man aged 18 to 29 with acute COVID-19. V is TRBV6-1 and J is TRBJ2-7, with a possible D match to TRBD2 (6 bases). Sequences were obtained from PBMCs or T cells enriched from blood (not recorded which). CDR3 in amino acids: CASSESGLSDEQYF. The CDR3 region has the DNA TGTGCCAGCAGTGAAAGTGGACTATCCGACGAGCAGTACTTC.